This T cell receptor (beta chain) is drawn from a study of blood T cell repertoires in COVID-19. In the study overall: The United States, Italy and Spain provided the acute and convalescent COVID-19 samples. Sample material is recorded as cDNA or gDNA derived from T cells, B-cell-depleted T cells, or PBMCs.

Germline CDR1 and CDR2: KGHSH and LQKENI. The CDR3 covers 14 residues. V was clipped by 3 bases and J by 4 bases; unmatched bases: 4. Authors' processing steps: Reference gene primers were amplified, and this amplification served to estimate nucleated cell counts. Assay: immunoSEQ multiplex PCR; the TCRdb copy retains only in-frame clones and omits some. That table furnishes V, J and clone size, whereas the DNA furnished D and trimming. Of about 190,000 clones detected, around 90% appear once; the ten largest clones hold approximately 0.5%. The TCR originated in a man aged 50-59 years with acute or convalescent COVID-19. The sequenced material came from peripheral blood. This chain connects TRBV18 to TRBJ2-7, with 9 bases identical to TRBD1. CDR3 in DNA: TGTGCCAGCTCACCCGGGACAGGGAAGTACGAGCAGTACTTC. Translation: CASSPGTGKYEQYF.